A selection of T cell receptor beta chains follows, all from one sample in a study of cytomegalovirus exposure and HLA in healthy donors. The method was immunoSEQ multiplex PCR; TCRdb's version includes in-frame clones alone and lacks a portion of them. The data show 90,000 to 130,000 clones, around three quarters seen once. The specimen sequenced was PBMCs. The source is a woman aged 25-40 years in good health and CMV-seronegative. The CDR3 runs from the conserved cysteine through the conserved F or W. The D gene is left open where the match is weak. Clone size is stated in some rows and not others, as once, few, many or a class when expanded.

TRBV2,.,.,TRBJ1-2,CADGREGYGYTF,TGTGCCGATGGGAGGGAGGGGTATGGCTACACCTTC
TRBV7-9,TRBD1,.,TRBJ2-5,CASRTGTGGPETQYF,TGTGCCAGCAGGACCGGGACAGGGGGTCCAGAGACCCAGTACTTC
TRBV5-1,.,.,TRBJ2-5,CASSLDGPGTQYF,TGCGCCAGCAGCTTGGACGGCCCGGGGACCCAGTACTTC
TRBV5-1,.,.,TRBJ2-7,CASTFATSTYEQYF,TGCGCCAGCACCTTCGCGACTTCAACCTACGAGCAGTACTTC
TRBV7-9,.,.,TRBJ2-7,CASSLWDTIEQYF,TGTGCCAGCAGCTTGTGGGACACCATCGAGCAGTACTTC
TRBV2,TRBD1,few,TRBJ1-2,CASWGDRHYGYTF,TGTGCCAGCTGGGGGGACAGACACTATGGCTACACCTTC
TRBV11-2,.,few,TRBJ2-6,CASSGRRTGGANVLTF,TGTGCCAGCAGCGGACGAAGGACGGGAGGGGCCAACGTCCTGACTTTC
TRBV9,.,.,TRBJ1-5,CASSVGAEYQPQHF,TGTGCCAGCAGCGTAGGGGCAGAGTATCAGCCCCAGCATTTT
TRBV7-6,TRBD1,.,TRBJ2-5,CASSSPTDRAEETQYF,TGTGCCAGCAGCTCACCGACGGACAGGGCCGAAGAGACCCAGTACTTC
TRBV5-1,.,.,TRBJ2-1,CASSLAIVADGNEQFF,TGCGCCAGCAGCTTGGCCATAGTGGCGGATGGGAATGAGCAGTTCTTC
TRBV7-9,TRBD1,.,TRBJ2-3,CASSYTHTGTEKTDTQYF,TGTGCCAGCAGCTACACCCATACCGGGACAGAGAAAACAGATACGCAGTATTTT
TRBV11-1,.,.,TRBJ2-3,CASSPRGESTDTQYF,TGTGCCAGCAGCCCCCGGGGAGAGAGCACAGATACGCAGTATTTT
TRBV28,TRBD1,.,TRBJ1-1,CASSSTGGSEAFF,TGTGCCAGCAGTTCGACAGGGGGCAGTGAAGCTTTCTTT
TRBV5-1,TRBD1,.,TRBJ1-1,CASSHGTGRDAFF,TGCGCCAGCAGCCATGGGACAGGGAGAGACGCTTTCTTT
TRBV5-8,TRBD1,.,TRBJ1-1,CASSGGPQGAGAEAFF,TGTGCCAGCAGCGGTGGACCACAGGGGGCGGGGGCTGAAGCTTTCTTT
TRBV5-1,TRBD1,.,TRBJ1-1,CASSPLPTGVPEAFF,TGCGCCAGCAGCCCGTTACCAACAGGGGTCCCCGAAGCTTTCTTT
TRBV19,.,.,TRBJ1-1,CASSNRNTEAFF,TGTGCCAGTAGCAACAGGAACACTGAAGCTTTCTTT
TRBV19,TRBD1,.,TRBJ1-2,CASSISGTVGYTF,TGTGCCAGTAGTATCTCCGGGACAGTTGGCTACACCTTC
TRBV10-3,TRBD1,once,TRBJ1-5,CAISPGQGGQPQHF,TGTGCCATCAGTCCGGGACAGGGGGGCCAGCCCCAGCATTTT